This T cell receptor beta chain comes out of a study of Tregs in tolerant kidney transplant recipients. V dropped 5 bases and J dropped 8 bases, with 13 bases sitting between them. This CDR3 is 14 amino acids long. In germline, CDR1 is MNHNY, CDR2 SVGAGI (reference sequence). The repertoire was sequenced with immunoSEQ multiplex PCR; TCRdb's copy has only in-frame clones and lacks some. The sample includes around 120,000 clones, 85% to 95% of them seen just once. This rearrangement joins TRBV6-6 to TRBJ1-6; D is ambiguous. The origin of this receptor is a human donor in good health. The material sequenced was CD4+ T cells from blood. The CDR3 DNA sequence: TGTGCCAGCAGTATCCAAGGAGTTGATTCACCCCTCCACTTT. It specifies CASSIQGVDSPLHF.